The clone carrying this TCR beta chain occurred a few times. The table came from immunoSEQ multiplex PCR; TCRdb's copy has only in-frame clones and leaves some out. The data hold fewer than 200,000 clones, with roughly 75% observed a single time. The source of the sample is a study of blood T cell repertoires in COVID-19. The CDR3 spans 18 residues. The V and J ends lost 5 bases and 1 base respectively, with 23 bases between them. Germline CDR1 is SGHTA and CDR2 is FQGNSA. This receptor was identified in an older man with active or convalescent COVID-19. Input material: peripheral blood. V gene TRBV7-2 combines with J gene TRBJ2-5, with D possibly matching TRBD2 (7 bases). CDR3 amino acids: CASSINPLRGGPQETQYF. The CDR3 DNA reads as TGTGCCAGCAGCATCAACCCCCTACGCGGGGGCCCCCAAGAGACCCAGTACTTC.